The 27 T cell receptor beta chains below all came from one sample that was sequenced in a study of CD8 T cells in Susac syndrome. Reverse transcription used roughly 0.45 to 1 ug RNA and random hexamers. TCRdb fed the immunoSEQ multiplex PCR reads into MiXCR, producing one record per CDR3 protein. The sample has some 100,000 distinct CDR3 sequences, around 97% seen once. The sequenced material came from CD4+ T cells from PBMCs. The receptor set was obtained from a human donor in good health.

This rearrangement joins TRBV7-2 to TRBJ2-1; 9 bases match TRBD1. The V segment lost 3 bases and the J segment 8 bases; nucleotides outside the gene matches: 5. CDR3 size: 14 residues. Germline V gives CDR1 SGHTA, CDR2 FQGNSA. CDR3 protein: CASSFGTGMHEQFF. DNA for the CDR3: TGTGCCAGCAGCTTCGGGACAGGGATGCATGAGCAGTTCTTC.

This clonotype is a singleton in its sample. The V call is TRBV4-3, the J call TRBJ2-7, with 10 bases fitting TRBD2. CDR1 and CDR2 from the germline V gene are LGHNA and YSLEER. V shed 4 bases, J shed 1 base, and the junction held 13 bases outside the gene matches. This CDR3 comprises 18 residues. Written as DNA, the CDR3 is TGCGCCAGCAGCCGGCGACTAGCGGGTCCCATAATTTCCTACGAGCAGTACTTC. Translated, it gives CASSRRLAGPIISYEQYF.

This rearrangement joins TRBV28 to TRBJ2-7; 8 positions agree with TRBD1. This CDR3 contains 14 residues. The J segment lost 7 bases and the V segment lost 6 bases, leaving 11 bases of the junction unmatched. Germline lookup yields CDR1 MDHEN and CDR2 SYDVKM. The CDR3 bases are TGTGCCAGCAGACCAGGGGGCGGCCCGGGGGAGCAGTACTTC. Its translation is CASRPGGGPGEQYF.

The V call is TRBV6-5, the J call TRBJ2-7; a possible D gene is TRBD1 (6 bases). Germline CDR1 reads MNHEY; CDR2 reads SVGAGI. Trimming shortened V by 6 bases and J by 3 bases, and 12 bases separated the two germline ends. CDR3 length: 13 residues. CDR3 sequence: CASRRGQLYEQYF. The CDR3 DNA sequence: TGTGCCAGCAGGAGAGGACAGCTCTACGAGCAGTACTTC.

V gene TRBV19 combines with J gene TRBJ2-5; tentative D call: TRBD2 (5 bases). V lost 5 bases to trimming and J lost 6 bases, with 13 bases between them. CDR1 LNHDA and CDR2 SQIVND come from the germline V gene (reference sequence). This CDR3 contains 13 residues. The CDR3 protein is CASSASGKKTQYF. CDR3 sequence (DNA): TGTGCCAGTAGTGCCTCGGGGAAGAAGACCCAGTACTTC.

The chain carries TRBV5-1 and TRBJ2-5; unclear D gene. Deletions cut 6 bases from V and 5 bases from J, with 14 bases between. This CDR3 spans 13 amino acids. Per germline, CDR1 SGHRS and CDR2 YFSETQ. CDR3 DNA sequence: TGCGCCAGCACTTCAACCGGCGTGGAGACCCAGTACTTC. As protein: CASTSTGVETQYF.

The J gene is TRBJ1-1, the V gene TRBV15; no clear D gene. The CDR3 runs 13 residues. The V and J ends lost 0 bases and 1 base respectively, with 3 bases between them. CDR1 and CDR2 (germline): LNHNV, YYDKDF (reference sequence). CDR3: CATSRDRNTEAFF. CDR3 nucleotides: TGTGCCACCAGCAGAGACAGGAACACTGAAGCTTTCTTT.

In its sample, this clonotype was seen once. This sequence joins TRBV25-1 and TRBJ2-7, with TRBD2 identical over 11 bases. Germline CDR1 and CDR2: MGHDK and SYGVNS. The CDR3 extends over 15 amino acids. V trimming: 4 bases; J trimming: 1 base; junction bases outside the gene matches: 3. DNA for the CDR3: TGTGCCAGCAGTGCTAGCGGGGGGCTTTCCTACGAGCAGTACTTC. It yields the protein CASSASGGLSYEQYF.

The chain joins TRBV30 to TRBJ2-2, with 9 positions matching TRBD1. CDR3 size: 13 residues. Unmatched junction bases numbered 5, after V lost 7 bases and J lost 5 bases. Germline CDR1 is GTSNPN and CDR2 is SVGIG (reference sequence). For the CDR3, the DNA is TGTGCCTTGCAGACAGGGGGAACCGGGGAGCTGTTTTTT. This codes for CALQTGGTGELFF. The whole variable domain, remainder taken from reference TRBV30 and TRBJ2-2, is SQTIHQWPATLVQPVGSPLSLECTVEGTSNPNLYWYRQAAGRGLQLLFYSVGIGQISSEVPQNLSASRPQDRQFILSSKKLLLSDSGFYLCALQTGGTGELFFGEGSRLTVL.

The V gene is TRBV20-1, the J gene TRBJ2-3, with TRBD2 as a possible D gene (6 bases). Germline V gives CDR1 DFQATT, CDR2 SNEGSKA (reference sequence). The V end was cut by 3 bases, the J end by 3 bases, with 19 bases between. This CDR3 contains 16 residues. This chain's CDR3 is CSASSPTRVGTDTQYF. The CDR3 bases are TGCAGTGCTAGTTCCCCGACTAGGGTAGGGACAGATACGCAGTATTTT.

The V call is TRBV7-2, the J call TRBJ2-1; 11 nucleotides align to TRBD2. Germline V gene data show CDR1 as SGHTA and CDR2 as FQGNSA. J was trimmed by 2 bases and V by 5 bases; bases with no gene match: 2. The CDR3 contains 15 residues. The CDR3, as DNA: TGTGCCAGCAGCCCGACTAGCGGGACCTACAATGAGCAGTTCTTC. Translation gives CASSPTSGTYNEQFF.

The chain employs TRBV13 and TRBJ2-7, with TRBD1 identical over 7 bases. V shed 0 bases, J shed 7 bases, and the junction held 9 bases outside the gene matches. The CDR3 consists of 15 residues. Germline V CDR1 and CDR2: PRHDT, FYEKMQ (reference sequence). Written as DNA, the CDR3 is TGTGCCAGCAGCTTAGGCCAAGGAGCCAGGGGGGAGCAGTACTTC. Translating it yields CASSLGQGARGEQYF.

The chain combines TRBV24-1 with TRBJ1-5, with D uncertain. Deletions cut 0 bases from V and 3 bases from J, with 8 bases between. CDR1 is KGHDR, CDR2 SFDVKD, per germline. This CDR3 is built from 15 residues. CDR3 loop: CATSDLVTPNQPQHF. The CDR3 DNA follows: TGTGCCACCAGTGATTTGGTCACGCCCAATCAGCCCCAGCATTTT.

The CDR3 protein is CASSGGVGGRETQYF. The CDR3 DNA sequence: TGTGCCAGCAGCGGAGGTGTCGGGGGTAGGGAGACCCAGTACTTC. The rearrangement uses TRBV6-1 and TRBJ2-5; D is perhaps TRBD2 (6 bases). Trimming pared 6 bases from V and 5 bases from J, leaving 19 bases between. Germline V gene lookup returns CDR1 MNHNS and CDR2 SASEGT. This CDR3 comprises 15 residues.

This chain joins TRBV7-3 and TRBJ2-3; D unresolved. The germline CDR1 and CDR2 sequences are SGHTA and FQGTGA. The CDR3 is 14 residues long. V dropped 1 base and J dropped 3 bases, with 8 bases sitting between them. The CDR3 region is CASSLRPLTDTQYF. The CDR3 region has the DNA TGTGCCAGCAGCTTAAGGCCGCTTACAGATACGCAGTATTTT.

The chain's CDR3 is CSVAGTGAQETQYF. The DNA for the CDR3 is TGCAGCGTGGCCGGGACAGGGGCCCAAGAGACCCAGTACTTC. This chain links TRBV29-1 with TRBJ2-5; 10 bases agree with TRBD1. Germline assignment: CDR1 SQVTM and CDR2 ANQGSEA. This CDR3 is built from 14 residues. After removal of 6 bases from V and 1 base from J, the junction contained 5 bases not matched to a gene.

This rearrangement joins TRBV20-1 to TRBJ2-3; 9 bases agree with TRBD2. Germline loops: CDR1 DFQATT, CDR2 SNEGSKA (reference sequence). There are 15 residues in the CDR3. The trim removed 0 bases at V and 13 bases at J, leaving 14 bases unmatched. CDR3 region: CSARDRSGGPPGEYF. CDR3 in DNA: TGCAGTGCTAGAGATAGGAGCGGGGGGCCTCCAGGGGAGTATTTT.

CDR3 protein: CASSVGTDEQYF. CDR3 bases: TGTGCCAGCTCAGTGGGCACGGACGAGCAGTACTTC. The chain is built from TRBV18 and TRBJ2-7; no definite D call. Germline CDR1 reads KGHSH; CDR2 reads LQKENI. This CDR3 has 12 amino acids. Between the trimmed V and J ends, which lost 5 bases and 5 bases, there was a span of 10 bases.

The chain is built from TRBV6-2 or TRBV6-3 and TRBJ1-1; D remains ambiguous. V lost 2 bases and J lost 1, with 5 bases in between. CDR1 MNHEY and CDR2 SVGEGT come from the germline V gene. This CDR3 has 13 amino acids. The chain's CDR3 is CASSYTENTEAFF. CDR3 nucleotide sequence: TGTGCCAGCAGTTACACGGAGAACACTGAAGCTTTCTTT.

This chain uses TRBV3-1 with TRBJ2-3; 8 nucleotides align to TRBD2. This CDR3 is 12 amino acids long. The germline CDR1 and CDR2 sequences are LGHDT and YNNKEL (reference sequence). V shed 8 bases and J 7 bases; nucleotides not matched to a gene: 5. The CDR3 is CASGLSGNTQYF. The CDR3 bases are TGTGCCAGCGGACTTAGCGGGAATACGCAGTATTTT.

The J gene is TRBJ2-2, the V gene TRBV29-1; the D is unclear. The germline gives CDR1 SQVTM, CDR2 ANQGSEA. V dropped 4 bases and J dropped 6 bases, with 9 bases sitting between them. The CDR3 sequence is 12 residues long. DNA for the CDR3: TGCAGCGTTGTTCCCCAGGCCGGGGAGCTGTTTTTT. It translates to CSVVPQAGELFF.

This chain joins TRBV6-6 and TRBJ2-7, with 7 bases fitting TRBD2. The germline CDR1 and CDR2 sequences are MNHNY and SVGAGI (reference sequence). Trimming removed 0 bases from V and 2 bases from J; junction bases left unmatched: 7. This CDR3 comprises 16 residues. CDR3 nucleotide sequence: TGTGCCAGCAGTTACTCGAGCGGGAAGTACACCTACGAGCAGTACTTC. Protein product: CASSYSSGKYTYEQYF.

V usage is TRBV28 and J usage is TRBJ2-7; no reliable D call. The CDR3 is 14 amino acids. V was cut by 8 bases and J by 0 bases, with 14 bases left in between. Germline lookup yields CDR1 MDHEN and CDR2 SYDVKM. The DNA of the CDR3 is TGTGCCAGCTCCCAGCCGACCTTCTCCTACGAGCAGTACTTC. Translation: CASSQPTFSYEQYF. Full variable domain (missing parts from reference TRBV28 and TRBJ2-7): DVKVTQSSRYLVKRTGEKVFLECVQDMDHENMFWYRQDPGLGLRLIYFSYDVKMKEKGDIPEGYSVSREKKERFSLILESASTNQTSMYLCASSQPTFSYEQYFGPGTRLTVT.

This chain joins TRBV7-9 and TRBJ2-2, with 7 bases identical to TRBD2. Unmatched junction bases numbered 6, after V lost 5 bases and J lost 3 bases. The CDR3 consists of 15 residues. Looked up from germline, CDR1 is SEHNR and CDR2 is FQNEAQ (reference sequence). CDR3 protein: CASSGSSGHTGELFF. The CDR3 nucleotides are TGTGCCAGCAGCGGCTCTAGCGGTCACACCGGGGAGCTGTTTTTT. Full variable domain (remainder filled in from reference TRBV7-9 and TRBJ2-2): DTGVSQNPRHKITKRGQNVTFRCDPISEHNRLYWYRQTLGQGPEFLTYFQNEAQLEKSRLLSDRFSAERPKGSFSTLEIQRTEQGDSAMYLCASSGSSGHTGELFFGEGSRLTVL.

This clonotype was found once. The chain links TRBV24-1 to TRBJ2-1; 13 bases are a match to TRBD2. V dropped 5 bases and J dropped 2; count of bases not matched to a gene: 2. There are 16 residues in the CDR3. Per germline, CDR1 KGHDR and CDR2 SFDVKD. CDR3 region: CATSGGLAGTYNEQFF. The CDR3 nucleotides read TGTGCCACCAGTGGGGGACTAGCGGGAACCTACAATGAGCAGTTCTTC.

V gene TRBV3-1 combines with J gene TRBJ2-7; no firm D call. The length of the CDR3 is 11 residues. The ends were cut back, 1 base at V and 7 bases at J, with 5 bases in the middle. CDR1 LGHDT and CDR2 YNNKEL come from the germline V gene (reference sequence). CDR3: CASSQGSEQYF. The CDR3 bases are TGTGCCAGCAGCCAAGGGTCAGAGCAGTACTTC.

The V call is TRBV6-1, the J call TRBJ2-7, with D perhaps TRBD1 (5 bases). The CDR3 has 13 residues. The germline V gene encodes CDR1 MNHNS and CDR2 SASEGT. V dropped 1 base and J dropped 9 bases, with 13 bases sitting between them. This CDR3 reads CASSEGQRDVQYF. In nucleotides, the CDR3 is TGTGCCAGCAGTGAAGGACAGCGAGACGTGCAGTACTTC.